This TCR beta chain originates from a study of shared clonotypes between healthy human individuals. The CDR3 contains 15 residues. Trimming left V 5 bases short and J 4 bases short, with 15 bases between. The V gene's germline CDR1 is SGDLS and CDR2 YYNGEE. The deep-level immunoSEQ assay was used. Repertoires were generated with immunoSEQ multiplex PCR, while TCRdb's copy carries only in-frame clones and drops some. The repertoire holds about 1 million clones, roughly 70% seen once, with roughly 1.5% in the top ten. This receptor was taken from a man aged 18 to 29 in good health. V usage is TRBV9 and J usage is TRBJ2-2; D not certain. Source material: memory CD4+ T cells sorted from blood. The subset denotes: CD45RA-negative fraction. CDR3 amino acids: CASSPLGEPTGELFF. The CDR3 coding sequence is TGTGCCAGCAGTCCTCTCGGCGAACCCACCGGGGAGCTGTTTTTT.